This TCR beta chain was observed in a study of T cells in Graves' hyperthyroidism and ophthalmopathy. Amplified TCR beta CDR3 regions came from RNA transcripts. The TCR CDR3 first-round RT-PCR relied on the HTBI primer set. TCRdb reprocessed the multiplex PCR reads via MiXCR and lists one record per CDR3 protein. The sample includes approximately 640,000 distinct CDR3 sequences, just under 45% of them seen just once. Overall study findings and caveats: Blood samples included most of the expanded thyroid clonotypes exceeding 0.001.

This CDR3 comprises 14 residues. V was clipped by 6 bases and J by 1 base; unmatched bases: 4. The germline V gene has CDR1 SGHRS and CDR2 YFSETQ. In its sample, this clonotype was seen a few times. Antigen unknown. The receptor's source is an adult man with Graves' disease, either hyperthyroidism or ophthalmopathy (not recorded which). The sample was peripheral blood or thyroid tissue (not recorded which). The chain combines TRBV5-1 with TRBJ1-3; 7 bases fit TRBD1. CDR3 nucleotides: TGCGCCAGCACCCCGGGACAGTCTGGAAACACCATATATTTT. Residues: CASTPGQSGNTIYF.